These T cell receptor beta chains were read from a single sample in a study of immune cell composition in non-small cell lung cancer. TCRdb's copy holds only in-frame clones and misses some; the assay was immunoSEQ multiplex PCR. The sample contains about 5,000 clones, about 84% of which appear only once. Sequences were obtained from lung tumor tissue. These receptors originate from a human donor with non-small cell lung cancer. CDR3s include the opening cysteine and the closing phenylalanine or tryptophan. D genes are given only for firm matches. Some rows have no size entry. The others give once, few or many, or a class for an expanded clone.

abundance: .; v_gene: TRBV6-1; d_gene: .; j_gene: TRBJ1-5; CDR3nt: TGTGCCAGCAGTGACGAGGGTGGGAGCAATCAGCCCCAGCATTTT; CDR3aa: CASSDEGGSNQPQHF
abundance: .; v_gene: TRBV6-5; d_gene: .; j_gene: TRBJ1-2; CDR3nt: TGTGCCAGCAGTTATAGGCAGGGAGGTGGCTACACCTTC; CDR3aa: CASSYRQGGGYTF
abundance: .; v_gene: TRBV7-2; d_gene: TRBD2; j_gene: TRBJ2-1; CDR3nt: TGTGCCAGCAGCCTGGTGGGCGGGGGGGCCTTGGATGAGCAGTTCTTC; CDR3aa: CASSLVGGGALDEQFF
abundance: once; v_gene: TRBV4-2; d_gene: .; j_gene: TRBJ1-2; CDR3nt: TGTGCCAGCAGCCAAGATCAGGGGACCAGCTATGGCTACACCTTC; CDR3aa: CASSQDQGTSYGYTF
abundance: .; v_gene: TRBV5-1; d_gene: TRBD2; j_gene: TRBJ2-7; CDR3nt: TGCGCCAGCAGCTTGGCTGGTGGGGGCGGGAGGTCTTACGAGCAGTACTTC; CDR3aa: CASSLAGGGGRSYEQYF
abundance: .; v_gene: TRBV6-5; d_gene: .; j_gene: TRBJ2-3; CDR3nt: TGTGCCAGCAGTTACGGGGGGGCAGGAGATACGCAGTATTTT; CDR3aa: CASSYGGAGDTQYF
abundance: large; v_gene: TRBV27; d_gene: TRBD2; j_gene: TRBJ2-7; CDR3nt: TGTGCCAGCAGTTCCTCCTCCGGGACTAGAGGCTACGAGCAGTACTTC; CDR3aa: CASSSSSGTRGYEQYF
abundance: few; v_gene: TRBV6-1; d_gene: .; j_gene: TRBJ2-7; CDR3nt: TGTGCCAGCAGTCGGGACACCTACGAGCAGTACTTC; CDR3aa: CASSRDTYEQYF
abundance: once; v_gene: TRBV28; d_gene: TRBD1; j_gene: TRBJ1-3; CDR3nt: TGTGCCAGCAGTTCACATCTCACAGGGGTTACTGGAAACACCATATATTTT; CDR3aa: CASSSHLTGVTGNTIYF
abundance: few; v_gene: TRBV6-1; d_gene: .; j_gene: TRBJ1-2; CDR3nt: TGTGCCAGCAGATACAGCCATGGCTACACCTTC; CDR3aa: CASRYSHGYTF
abundance: once; v_gene: TRBV25-1; d_gene: .; j_gene: TRBJ2-1; CDR3nt: TGTGCCAGACCCTCTCGGGGAAACAGAACCTACAATGAGCAGTTCTTC; CDR3aa: CARPSRGNRTYNEQFF
abundance: .; v_gene: TRBV19; d_gene: TRBD2; j_gene: TRBJ2-1; CDR3nt: TGTGCCAGTAGTATGAGGCGGGGGGCTCCTTACAATGAGCAGTTCTTC; CDR3aa: CASSMRRGAPYNEQFF
abundance: .; v_gene: TRBV11-1; d_gene: .; j_gene: TRBJ2-7; CDR3nt: TGTGCCAGCAGCTGGTGGACGGGGGAAACCTACGAGCAGTACTTC; CDR3aa: CASSWWTGETYEQYF
abundance: .; v_gene: TRBV7-2; d_gene: .; j_gene: TRBJ1-2; CDR3nt: TGTGCCAGCAGCTCACCGGGGGTGGGGAACTATGGCTACACCTTC; CDR3aa: CASSSPGVGNYGYTF
abundance: .; v_gene: TRBV9; d_gene: .; j_gene: TRBJ2-2; CDR3nt: TGTGCCAGCGAGGACACCTACACCGGGGAGCTGTTTTTT; CDR3aa: CASEDTYTGELFF
abundance: .; v_gene: TRBV4-1; d_gene: .; j_gene: TRBJ2-7; CDR3nt: TGCGCCAGCAGCCAAGTACAGGGCCCCACCTACGAGCAGTACTTC; CDR3aa: CASSQVQGPTYEQYF
abundance: .; v_gene: TRBV6-1; d_gene: .; j_gene: TRBJ2-7; CDR3nt: TGTGCCAGCAGTAGTCGGGTGACAGCCTACGAGCAGTACTTC; CDR3aa: CASSSRVTAYEQYF
abundance: .; v_gene: TRBV30; d_gene: .; j_gene: TRBJ1-3; CDR3nt: TGTGCCTGGAGTGCGAACCGGGTCGGAAACACCATATATTTT; CDR3aa: CAWSANRVGNTIYF
abundance: once; v_gene: TRBV7-9; d_gene: .; j_gene: TRBJ1-3; CDR3nt: TGTGCCAGCAGCCACGTAGGATCGACAGGTCCCTCTGGAAACACCATATATTTT; CDR3aa: CASSHVGSTGPSGNTIYF
abundance: .; v_gene: TRBV4-2; d_gene: TRBD1; j_gene: TRBJ1-6; CDR3nt: TGTGCCAGCAGCCAAGAAGACAGGGGTAATTCACCCCTCCACTTT; CDR3aa: CASSQEDRGNSPLHF
abundance: .; v_gene: TRBV7-3; d_gene: .; j_gene: TRBJ2-2; CDR3nt: TGTGCCAGCAGCTTAAACGTCCTGGGGAGGACGAACACCGGGGAGCTGTTTTTT; CDR3aa: CASSLNVLGRTNTGELFF
abundance: .; v_gene: TRBV29-1; d_gene: TRBD1; j_gene: TRBJ2-1; CDR3nt: TGCAGAACCCAGGGACAGTACAATGAGCAGTTCTTC; CDR3aa: CRTQGQYNEQFF
abundance: once; v_gene: TRBV9; d_gene: .; j_gene: TRBJ2-5; CDR3nt: TGTGCCAGCAGCGCCCGGGACACGGTCTCGGAGACCCAGTACTTC; CDR3aa: CASSARDTVSETQYF
abundance: .; v_gene: TRBV7-2; d_gene: TRBD2; j_gene: TRBJ2-3; CDR3nt: TGTGCCAGCAGCTTAGGACTAGCGGGGAGTGCAGATACGCAGTATTTT; CDR3aa: CASSLGLAGSADTQYF
abundance: .; v_gene: TRBV6-6; d_gene: .; j_gene: TRBJ2-2; CDR3nt: TGTGCCAGCAGTGCGACAGGCCCGGGCCGGGAGCTGTTTTTT; CDR3aa: CASSATGPGRELFF
abundance: .; v_gene: TRBV6-5; d_gene: .; j_gene: TRBJ1-4; CDR3nt: TGTGCCAGCAACTACTGGGGGGGGACTAATGAAAAACTGTTTTTT; CDR3aa: CASNYWGGTNEKLFF
abundance: .; v_gene: TRBV13; d_gene: .; j_gene: TRBJ2-5; CDR3nt: TGTGCCAGCAGCTTAGGTCTTCGGGAGACCCAGTACTTC; CDR3aa: CASSLGLRETQYF
abundance: .; v_gene: TRBV6-5; d_gene: .; j_gene: TRBJ2-5; CDR3nt: TGTGCCAGCAGTTACTCAAGGGGTGCGGGACAAGAGACCCAGTACTTC; CDR3aa: CASSYSRGAGQETQYF
abundance: .; v_gene: TRBV4-3; d_gene: .; j_gene: TRBJ2-3; CDR3nt: TGCGCCAGCAGCCAAGGGATAGGGGCAGATACGCAGTATTTT; CDR3aa: CASSQGIGADTQYF
abundance: .; v_gene: TRBV7-9; d_gene: TRBD1; j_gene: TRBJ1-5; CDR3nt: TGTGCCAGCAGCTTAAAGAGACAGGGGAGCCTATATCAGCCCCAGCATTTT; CDR3aa: CASSLKRQGSLYQPQHF
abundance: .; v_gene: TRBV7-8; d_gene: .; j_gene: TRBJ1-1; CDR3nt: TGTGCCAGCAGCTTAGACTCGAACACTGAAGCTTTCTTT; CDR3aa: CASSLDSNTEAFF
abundance: .; v_gene: TRBV4-3; d_gene: .; j_gene: TRBJ1-1; CDR3nt: TGCGCCAGCAGCCAAGAGGACTCTGAAGCTTTCTTT; CDR3aa: CASSQEDSEAFF
abundance: .; v_gene: TRBV5-1; d_gene: TRBD1; j_gene: TRBJ1-2; CDR3nt: TGCGCCAGCAGCTTGTCACAGGGGGCCAGCTATGGCTACACCTTC; CDR3aa: CASSLSQGASYGYTF
abundance: .; v_gene: TRBV7-7; d_gene: TRBD1; j_gene: TRBJ2-6; CDR3nt: TGTGCTAGCAGCCGGGGGGGGACAGGGGTTCAAGTCCTGACTTTC; CDR3aa: CASSRGGTGVQVLTF
abundance: .; v_gene: TRBV5-6; d_gene: .; j_gene: TRBJ1-2; CDR3nt: TGTGCCAGCAGCTTTTACAGATTTAACTATGGCTACACCTTC; CDR3aa: CASSFYRFNYGYTF
abundance: .; v_gene: TRBV5-4; d_gene: TRBD1; j_gene: TRBJ2-1; CDR3nt: TGTGCCAGCAGCTCCGGGACAGTTAACTACAATGAGCAGTTCTTC; CDR3aa: CASSSGTVNYNEQFF
abundance: .; v_gene: TRBV6-1; d_gene: TRBD1; j_gene: TRBJ1-5; CDR3nt: TGTGCCAGTGCTCCGGGACAGGGGCTTAATCAGCCCCAGCATTTT; CDR3aa: CASAPGQGLNQPQHF
abundance: once; v_gene: TRBV7-2; d_gene: .; j_gene: TRBJ2-5; CDR3nt: TGTGCCAGCCGGCCCCGACAGGCCCTACAAGAGACCCAGTACTTC; CDR3aa: CASRPRQALQETQYF
abundance: .; v_gene: TRBV6-5; d_gene: TRBD2; j_gene: TRBJ2-1; CDR3nt: TGTGCCAGCAGTAGAGGCGGGAGATCACTGAACGAGCAGTTCTTC; CDR3aa: CASSRGGRSLNEQFF
abundance: .; v_gene: TRBV5-1; d_gene: TRBD2; j_gene: TRBJ2-3; CDR3nt: TGCGCCAGCAGCTTGGACTTAGCGGGAAGGCGCACAGATACGCAGTATTTT; CDR3aa: CASSLDLAGRRTDTQYF